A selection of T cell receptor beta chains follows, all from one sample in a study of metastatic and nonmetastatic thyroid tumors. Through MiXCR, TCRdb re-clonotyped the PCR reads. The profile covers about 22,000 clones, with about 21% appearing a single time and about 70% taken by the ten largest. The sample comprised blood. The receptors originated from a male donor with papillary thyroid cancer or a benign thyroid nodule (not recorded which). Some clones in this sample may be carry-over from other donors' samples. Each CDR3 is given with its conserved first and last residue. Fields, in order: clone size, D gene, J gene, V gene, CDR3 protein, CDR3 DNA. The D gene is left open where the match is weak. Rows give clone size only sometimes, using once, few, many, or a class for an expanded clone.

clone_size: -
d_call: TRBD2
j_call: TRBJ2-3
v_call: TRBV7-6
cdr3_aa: CASSSTSGSQDTQYF
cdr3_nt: TGTGCCAGCAGTTCGACTAGCGGGAGTCAGGATACGCAGTATTTT

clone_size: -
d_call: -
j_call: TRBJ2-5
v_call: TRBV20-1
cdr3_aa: CSARENNQDTQYF
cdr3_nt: TGCAGTGCTAGGGAGAACAACCAAGATACCCAGTACTTC

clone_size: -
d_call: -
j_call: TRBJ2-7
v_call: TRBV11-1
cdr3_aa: CASSFGGYEQYF
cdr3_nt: TGTGCCAGCAGCTTCGGCGGGTACGAGCAGTACTTC

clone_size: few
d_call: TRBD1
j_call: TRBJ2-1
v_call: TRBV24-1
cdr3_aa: CATSGDRVPYNEQFF
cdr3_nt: TGTGCCACCAGTGGCGACAGGGTTCCCTACAATGAGCAGTTCTTC

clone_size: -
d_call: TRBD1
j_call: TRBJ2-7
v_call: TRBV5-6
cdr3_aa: CASSRTGERYEQYF
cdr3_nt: TGTGCCAGCAGCCGGACAGGGGAACGATACGAGCAGTACTTC

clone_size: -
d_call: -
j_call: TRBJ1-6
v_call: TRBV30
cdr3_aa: CAWSGGAWGNSPLHF
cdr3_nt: TGTGCCTGGAGTGGAGGGGCTTGGGGGAATTCACCCCTCCACTTT

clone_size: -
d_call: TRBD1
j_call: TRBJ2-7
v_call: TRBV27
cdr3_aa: CASSSGTGHEQYF
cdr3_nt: TGTGCCAGCAGTTCCGGGACAGGGCACGAGCAGTACTTC

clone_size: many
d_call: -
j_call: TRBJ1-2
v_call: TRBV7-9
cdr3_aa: CASSLAYGYTF
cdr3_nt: TGTGCCAGCAGCTTGGCCTATGGCTACACCTTC

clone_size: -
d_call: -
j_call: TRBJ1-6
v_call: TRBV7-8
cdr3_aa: CASTPRETRSPLHF
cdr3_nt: TGTGCCAGCACCCCCCGAGAAACACGATCACCCCTCCACTTT

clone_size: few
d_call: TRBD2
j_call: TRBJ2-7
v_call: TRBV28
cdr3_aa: CASRRPWGGGEQYF
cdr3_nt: TGTGCCAGCAGGCGGCCGTGGGGCGGGGGAGAGCAGTACTTC

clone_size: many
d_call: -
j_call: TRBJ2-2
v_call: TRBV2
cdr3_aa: CATRGESVRGELFF
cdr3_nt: TGTGCCACGCGGGGTGAATCTGTCCGGGGGGAGCTGTTTTTT

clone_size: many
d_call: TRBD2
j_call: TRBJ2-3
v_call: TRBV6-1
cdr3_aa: CASGRGGSEDTQYF
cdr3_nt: TGTGCCAGTGGCCGGGGCGGGAGTGAAGATACGCAGTATTTT

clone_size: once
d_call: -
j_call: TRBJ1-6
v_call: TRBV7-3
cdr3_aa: CASSLRRDHNSPLHF
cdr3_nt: TGTGCCAGCAGCTTGAGACGAGATCATAATTCACCCCTCCACTTT

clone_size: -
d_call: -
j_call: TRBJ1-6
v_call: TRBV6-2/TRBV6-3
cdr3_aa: CATLPGRNSPLHF
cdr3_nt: TGTGCCACCCTTCCGGGACGTAATTCACCCCTCCACTTT

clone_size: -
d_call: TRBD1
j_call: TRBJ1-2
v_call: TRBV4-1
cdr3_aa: CASSPLGTGRNYGYTF
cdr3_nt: TGCGCCAGCAGCCCGCTCGGGACAGGGAGGAACTATGGCTACACCTTC

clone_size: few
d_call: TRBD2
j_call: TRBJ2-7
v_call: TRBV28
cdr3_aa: CASTPQGGRGYEQYF
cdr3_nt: TGTGCCAGCACTCCCCAAGGCGGGAGAGGATACGAGCAGTACTTC

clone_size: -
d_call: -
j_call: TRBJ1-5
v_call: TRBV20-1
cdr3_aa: CSACCRGDQPQHF
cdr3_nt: TGCAGTGCTTGTTGTCGGGGGGATCAGCCCCAGCATTTT

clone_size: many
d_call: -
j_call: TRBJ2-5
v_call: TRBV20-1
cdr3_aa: CSASDGETQYF
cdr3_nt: TGCAGTGCTAGTGACGGCGAGACCCAGTACTTC

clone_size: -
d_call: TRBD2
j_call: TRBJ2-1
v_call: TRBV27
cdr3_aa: CASSSSGEYNEQFF
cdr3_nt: TGTGCCAGCAGTTCTAGCGGGGAGTACAATGAGCAGTTCTTC

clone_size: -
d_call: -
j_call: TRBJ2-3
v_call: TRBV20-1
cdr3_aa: CSAERTDTQYF
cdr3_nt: TGCAGTGCTGAGCGCACAGATACGCAGTATTTT

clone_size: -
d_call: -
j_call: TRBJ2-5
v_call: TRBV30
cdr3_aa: CAWSWRRWETQYF
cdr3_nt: TGTGCCTGGAGTTGGAGGCGGTGGGAGACCCAGTACTTC

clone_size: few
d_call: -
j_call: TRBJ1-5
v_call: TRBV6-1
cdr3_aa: CASSFDGLSNQPQHF
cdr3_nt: TGTGCCAGCAGTTTTGATGGATTGAGCAATCAGCCCCAGCATTTT

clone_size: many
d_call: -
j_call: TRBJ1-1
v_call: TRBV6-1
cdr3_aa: CASSSTTEAFF
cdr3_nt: TGTGCCAGCAGTTCCACCACTGAAGCTTTCTTT

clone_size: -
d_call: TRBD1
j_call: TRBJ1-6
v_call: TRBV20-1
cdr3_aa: CSAPVPGGYSPLHF
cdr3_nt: TGCAGTGCCCCGGTCCCAGGGGGTTATTCACCCCTCCACTTT